A single sample gave rise to the 2 T cell receptor beta chains below, sequenced in a study of cytomegalovirus exposure and HLA in healthy donors. Sequenced by immunoSEQ multiplex PCR; TCRdb stores in-frame clones only, minus some. In the table there are roughly 240,000 clones, around nine tenths of which are singletons. The sample taken for sequencing was PBMCs. The receptor source for this set is a man aged 18 to 30 in good health and CMV-seronegative.

The V and J genes are TRBV28 and TRBJ2-7; 10 nucleotides agree with TRBD2. Germline CDR1 MDHEN, CDR2 SYDVKM. The CDR3 sequence is 15 residues long. Trimming cost V 7 bases and J 5 bases; bases outside gene matches: 11. The CDR3 sequence is CASTPSGSRPHEQYF. CDR3 in DNA: TGTGCCAGCACCCCTAGCGGGAGCAGACCCCACGAGCAGTACTTC.

This chain connects TRBV5-1 to TRBJ1-1; tentative D call: TRBD1 (5 bases). Per germline, CDR1 SGHRS and CDR2 YFSETQ. The germline V and J ends were trimmed by 0 bases and 8 bases, with 20 bases remaining between them. There are 16 residues in the CDR3. The CDR3 DNA follows: TGCGCCAGCAGCTTGGTAGACAGAAGGTACCGTCGGGAAGCTTTCTTT. It codes for CASSLVDRRYRREAFF.